The 21 T cell receptor beta chains below come from one sample, sequenced in a study of cytomegalovirus exposure and HLA in healthy donors. The PCR employed 60 Vbeta primers together with 13 Jbeta primers. TCRdb keeps only in-frame clones here, not all; method: immunoSEQ multiplex PCR. This table holds roughly 63,000 clones, roughly 75% found once. The specimen sequenced was PBMCs. The receptors come from a woman in her thirties or forties in good health and CMV-seropositive.

Here the CDR3 reads CAWSVFSQPQHF. In DNA, the CDR3 is TGTGCCTGGAGTGTATTTAGTCAGCCCCAGCATTTT. J is TRBJ1-5 and V is TRBV30; D remains ambiguous. From germline, CDR1 is GTSNPN and CDR2 SVGIG (reference sequence). This CDR3 comprises 12 residues. The germline V and J ends were trimmed by 0 bases and 6 bases, with 6 bases remaining between them.

The J gene is TRBJ2-7, the V gene TRBV30; weak D call: TRBD1 (6 bases). The germline V gene encodes CDR1 GTSNPN and CDR2 SVGIG (reference sequence). This CDR3 contains 15 residues. The germline V and J ends were trimmed by 0 bases and 1 base, with 13 bases remaining between them. CDR3 in DNA: TGTGCCTGGAGTGTACGGGGACACAAGTCCTACGAGCAGTACTTC. It codes for CAWSVRGHKSYEQYF.

V is TRBV2 and J is TRBJ2-7, with a weak D call TRBD1 (5 bases). Trimming shortened V by 6 bases and J by 2 bases, and 17 bases separated the two germline ends. The germline CDR1 and CDR2 sequences are SNHLY and FYNNEI. The CDR3 contains 15 residues. This CDR3 is CASRQSTALTYEQYF. The CDR3 DNA follows: TGTGCCAGCAGGCAGTCGACAGCCCTCACCTACGAGCAGTACTTC.

The gene calls are TRBV19 and TRBJ1-4; D may be TRBD1 (5 bases). V was shortened by 5 bases and J by 5 bases, with 15 bases between the two germline ends. The CDR3 loop spans 15 amino acids. Looked up from germline, CDR1 is LNHDA and CDR2 is SQIVND (reference sequence). The CDR3 nucleotides read TGTGCCAGTAGTTCGACCGCCGGGGGGAATGAAAAACTGTTTTTT. Encoded protein: CASSSTAGGNEKLFF.

The chain recombines TRBV18 with TRBJ1-5; D ambiguous. The V end was cut by 5 bases, the J end by 3 bases, with 5 bases between. This CDR3 has 12 residues. The germline CDR1 and CDR2 sequences are KGHSH and LQKENI. CDR3 region: CASSSLNQPQHF. The CDR3 DNA follows: TGTGCCAGCTCAAGCCTCAATCAGCCCCAGCATTTT.

DNA of the CDR3: TGCGCCAGCAGTCCTGCGGGGGGCTCCTACGAGCAGTACTTC. It is translated as CASSPAGGSYEQYF. The genes are TRBV5-1 and TRBJ2-7; 8 bases are shared with TRBD2. The V segment lost 5 bases and the J segment 0 bases; nucleotides outside the gene matches: 4. This CDR3 is 14 amino acids long. Germline CDR1 is SGHRS and CDR2 is YFSETQ.

A single count supports this clone. The chain couples TRBV6-1 to TRBJ2-5, with TRBD1 identical over 8 bases. The CDR3 extends over 14 amino acids. Losses at the gene ends were 11 bases for V and 2 bases for J; bases not matched to a gene: 10. Germline lookup yields CDR1 MNHNS and CDR2 SASEGT. CDR3 nucleotides: TGTGCCTCTCGAAGGGACAGGACACAAGAGACCCAGTACTTC. Translated: CASRRDRTQETQYF.

The chain couples TRBV30 to TRBJ2-3; 11 bases line up with TRBD2. This CDR3 is 14 amino acids long. J gave up 4 bases and V 5 bases, and 5 bases lay outside the gene matches. Germline CDR1 is GTSNPN and CDR2 is SVGIG (reference sequence). The CDR3, as DNA: TGTGCCTGGGCGACTAGCGGGGTCCCAGATACGCAGTATTTT. It is translated as CAWATSGVPDTQYF.

This clone came up a few times. The chain employs TRBV5-5 and TRBJ1-1, with D tentatively TRBD1 (6 bases). Trimming removed 2 bases at V and 8 bases at J, with 7 bases between. The CDR3 totals 11 residues. The V gene's germline CDR1 is SGHKS and CDR2 YYEKEE (reference sequence). The chain's CDR3 is CASSLTGEAFF. As DNA, the CDR3 is TGTGCCAGCAGCTTAACAGGGGAAGCTTTCTTT.

The V and J genes are TRBV4-3 and TRBJ1-4, with 10 bases fitting TRBD1. Germline CDR1 reads LGHNA; CDR2 reads YSLEER. The V and J ends lost 1 base and 4 bases, in that order; junction bases with no gene match: 12. The CDR3 has 19 amino acids. The CDR3 reads CASSQVTLGGQGGNEKLFF. CDR3 DNA sequence: TGCGCCAGCAGCCAAGTCACTCTAGGCGGACAGGGGGGTAATGAAAAACTGTTTTTT.

This clone was detected a few times. The V and J genes are TRBV5-8 and TRBJ1-1; 7 nucleotides align to TRBD1. The V gene's germline CDR1 is SGHTS and CDR2 YDEGEE. CDR3 length: 15 residues. The V and J ends lost 4 bases and 4 bases, in that order; junction bases with no gene match: 10. CDR3 DNA: TGTGCCAGCAGCCTCGGGACAGATCGAGGCACTGAAGCTTTCTTT. Its protein product is CASSLGTDRGTEAFF.

For the CDR3, the DNA is TGTGCCAGCAGCTTATCGGTCTTCCGGGACAGGGCTTTAAGAAACACCATATATTTT. It is translated as CASSLSVFRDRALRNTIYF. The chain combines TRBV7-8 with TRBJ1-3; 9 bases fit TRBD1. V was clipped by 2 bases and J by 5 bases; unmatched bases: 16. CDR3 length: 19 amino acids. CDR1 and CDR2 from the germline V gene are SGHVS and FQNEAQ.

The chain links TRBV19 to TRBJ1-1; TRBD1 is a possible D gene (6 bases). The CDR3 has 15 residues. Germline V gives CDR1 LNHDA, CDR2 SQIVND (reference sequence). Trimming took 5 bases from V and 4 from J, leaving 17 bases between them. The DNA for the CDR3 is TGTGCCAGTAGTCAGATCGACAGGATCGGCACTGAAGCTTTCTTT. Amino acid sequence: CASSQIDRIGTEAFF.

A remark on this clone: A read error may produce the germline difference seen at one junction end. V and J are TRBV7-9 and TRBJ1-4; weak D call: TRBD1 (5 bases). Germline CDR1 is SEHNR and CDR2 is FQNEAQ (reference sequence). The CDR3 is made up of 16 amino acids. The chain's CDR3 is CSSSLGAGATNEKLFF. The CDR3 region has the DNA TGTTCCAGCAGCTTAGGGGCGGGGGCAACTAATGAAAAACTGTTTTTT.

The chain employs TRBV29-1 and TRBJ2-5; 11 nucleotides agree with TRBD1. The ends lost 3 bases at V and 1 base at J; junction bases unmatched: 1. This CDR3 has 14 residues. Germline CDR1 is SQVTM and CDR2 is ANQGSEA. The CDR3 is CSVDGTGGQETQYF. In nucleotides, the CDR3 is TGCAGCGTTGATGGGACAGGGGGCCAAGAGACCCAGTACTTC.

J is TRBJ2-3 and V is TRBV5-1; possible D gene TRBD2, 7 bases. Per the germline V gene, CDR1 is SGHRS and CDR2 is YFSETQ. The CDR3 runs 16 residues. V lost 1 base and J lost 0, with 12 bases in between. The CDR3 here is CASSLRGGYSTDTQYF. Written as DNA, the CDR3 is TGCGCCAGCAGCTTGAGGGGGGGCTACAGCACAGATACGCAGTATTTT.

As for this clone: Different DNA sequences within this sample yield the same CDR3. This sequence joins TRBV19 and TRBJ1-1, with TRBD1 as a possible D gene (5 bases). CDR1 is LNHDA, CDR2 SQIVND, per germline (reference sequence). Trimming stripped 5 bases from V and 4 bases from J, with 14 bases between. The CDR3 spans 14 residues. CDR3 region: CASSVTGVGTEAFF. Here the CDR3 DNA reads TGTGCCAGTAGTGTGACGGGGGTAGGCACTGAAGCTTTCTTT.

This sequence joins TRBV7-2 and TRBJ1-1; D not certain. Looked up from germline, CDR1 is SGHTA and CDR2 is FQGNSA. The CDR3 has 12 amino acids. V lost 5 bases and J 4 bases, leaving 8 bases between the germline ends. DNA for the CDR3: TGTGCCAGCAGCCGCCGGGGCACTGAAGCTTTCTTT. Its translation: CASSRRGTEAFF.

The V and J genes are TRBV5-4 and TRBJ2-3; 11 bases agree with TRBD2. J gave up 5 bases and V 4 bases, and 6 bases lay outside the gene matches. The V gene's germline CDR1 is SGHNT and CDR2 YYREEE (reference sequence). The CDR3 length is 15 residues. CDR3 coding DNA: TGTGCCAGCAGCCCTACTAGCGGGGGTAAAGATACGCAGTATTTT. This translates into CASSPTSGGKDTQYF.

This chain uses TRBV4-1 with TRBJ1-2; D not resolved. Germline V gene sequence: CDR1 MGHRA, CDR2 YSYEKL. The ends were cut back, 4 bases at V and 7 bases at J, with 13 bases in the middle. The CDR3 extends over 13 amino acids. Here the CDR3 DNA reads TGCGCCAGCAGCCTTTTCGGGGTGGGTGGCTACACCTTC. It translates to CASSLFGVGGYTF.

The chain carries TRBV4-1 and TRBJ2-2; no clear D. Germline values: CDR1 MGHRA, CDR2 YSYEKL. This CDR3 spans 17 amino acids. Trimming cost V 0 bases and J 1 base, with 12 bases left between them. The CDR3 DNA reads as TGCGCCAGCAGCCAAGATTACCCACTTGGGAACACCGGGGAGCTGTTTTTT. This encodes CASSQDYPLGNTGELFF.